This T cell receptor (beta chain) comes out of a study of blood T cells in healthy people across ages. Germline loops: CDR1 SGHVS, CDR2 FQNEAQ. V was trimmed by 5 bases and J by 5 bases, leaving 18 bases between them. This CDR3 is 16 amino acids long. Details on this clonotype: What it binds is not known.

Primers used in a second PCR of roughly 6 to 12 cycles were a sample-barcoded 5' primer and a J-beta primer mix. Each cDNA molecule was tagged by a template-switch adaptor that had 12 random nucleotides. TCRdb recomputed calls from the 5' RACE reads with MiXCR, one row per CDR3 protein. The sample contains approximately 1,700,000 distinct CDR3 sequences, about 39% of which appear only once. Overall study findings and caveats: There were more naive CD4+ cells and higher diversity in long-lived donors than in aged donors.

Each donor's blood draw was approximately 10 milliliters of peripheral blood. RNA extraction gave at least 5.5 micrograms of total RNA per sample. The TCR comes from a human donor in good health. Material for sequencing was blood. This chain links TRBV7-8 with TRBJ2-2, with TRBD2 as a possible D gene (7 bases). The CDR3 sequence: CASSPRDYRGTGELFF. For the CDR3, the DNA is TGTGCCAGCAGCCCTAGGGACTATAGGGGGACCGGGGAGCTGTTTTTT.